A selection of T cell receptor beta chains follows, all from one sample in a study of metastatic and nonmetastatic thyroid tumors. TCRdb re-called the PCR reads through MiXCR. The sample lists some 19,000 clones, approximately 25% occurring once. The sample was blood. The receptors were sampled from a male donor with papillary thyroid cancer or a benign thyroid nodule (not recorded which). Some clones in this sample may be carry-over from other donors' samples. CDR3s include the opening cysteine and the closing phenylalanine or tryptophan. The D gene is left open where the match is weak. Clone size appears in some rows only: once, few, many, or a class for an expanded clone.

clone_size j_call d_call v_call cdr3_aa cdr3_nt
many TRBJ1-5 - TRBV10-2 CATGERGNQPQHF TGCGCCACCGGGGAAAGGGGCAATCAGCCCCAGCATTTT
many TRBJ2-3 TRBD1 TRBV4-1 CASSQGQGAFTPDTQYF TGCGCCAGCAGCCAAGGACAGGGGGCGTTCACCCCAGATACGCAGTATTTT
medium-sized TRBJ1-5 TRBD1 TRBV19 CASSLGQGANQPQHF TGTGCCAGTAGTCTGGGACAGGGGGCGAATCAGCCCCAGCATTTT
medium-sized TRBJ2-4 - TRBV27 CASSPTPGGDIQYF TGTGCCAGCAGTCCTACCCCAGGCGGGGACATTCAGTACTTC
few TRBJ1-2 TRBD1 TRBV28 CASSLSWLDRRNYGYTF TGTGCCAGCAGTCTCTCGTGGCTGGACAGGCGAAACTATGGCTACACCTTC
- TRBJ2-2 - TRBV28 CASSYLNTGELFF TGTGCCAGCAGTTACCTTAACACCGGGGAGCTGTTTTTT
few TRBJ2-1 - TRBV6-4 CASSYSGLAYEQFF TGTGCCAGCAGTTACTCAGGGCTAGCCTATGAGCAGTTCTTC
- TRBJ1-2 - TRBV30 CAWRGNYGYTF TGTGCCTGGAGGGGTAACTATGGCTACACCTTC
- TRBJ2-7 TRBD2 TRBV5-1 CASSSTSYPYEQYF TGCGCCAGCAGCTCGACTAGCTACCCCTACGAGCAGTACTTC
- TRBJ2-7 - TRBV7-6 CASSLDLGGNEQYF TGTGCCAGCAGCTTAGATCTCGGAGGAAACGAGCAGTACTTC
few TRBJ1-5 - TRBV15 CATRRETPNQPQHF TGTGCCACCAGGAGGGAGACCCCCAATCAGCCCCAGCATTTT
few TRBJ1-1 TRBD1 TRBV10-1 CASSGTGPTEAFF TGCGCCAGCAGCGGGACAGGTCCCACTGAAGCTTTCTTT
- TRBJ1-1 - TRBV6-1 CASSVEVKNTEAFF TGTGCCAGCAGTGTCGAGGTTAAGAACACTGAAGCTTTCTTT
- TRBJ1-5 - TRBV10-1 CATETPGQGLSQPQHF TGCGCCACCGAAACACCGGGGCAGGGGCTCAGTCAGCCCCAGCATTTT
medium-sized TRBJ2-3 - TRBV6-1 CASRVTGTDTQYF TGTGCCAGCAGAGTGACCGGCACAGATACGCAGTATTTT
many TRBJ2-7 TRBD1 TRBV6-1 CASKASGQGGIYEQYF TGTGCCAGCAAAGCTTCAGGACAGGGGGGAATTTACGAGCAGTACTTC
few TRBJ2-2 - TRBV19 CASSLIGELFF TGTGCCAGTAGTTTAATCGGGGAGCTGTTTTTT
many TRBJ2-5 - TRBV5-4 CASSLSYQETQYF TGTGCCAGCAGCTTGTCCTACCAAGAGACCCAGTACTTC
many TRBJ2-5 - TRBV7-9 CASSLELTQTQYF TGTGCCAGCAGCTTAGAGCTTACCCAGACCCAGTACTTC
- TRBJ1-2 - TRBV6-5 CASSYSGYGYTF TGTGCCAGCAGTTACTCGGGGTATGGCTACACCTTC
- TRBJ1-2 - TRBV25-1 CASSVRGYGYTF TGTGCCAGCAGTGTTAGAGGGTATGGCTACACCTTC
few TRBJ1-6 - TRBV6-4 CASSDGGDNSPLHF TGTGCCAGCAGTGACGGGGGTGATAATTCACCCCTCCACTTT
once TRBJ2-1 TRBD2 TRBV30 CAWSGGGLAGNNEQFF TGTGCCTGGAGTGGGGGAGGACTAGCGGGCAACAATGAGCAGTTCTTC
once TRBJ2-2 - TRBV7-9 CASRPGQAGTGELFF TGTGCCAGCAGACCCGGCCAAGCCGGAACCGGGGAGCTGTTTTTT
- TRBJ2-3 TRBD1 TRBV20-1 CSAGRDRSTDTQYF TGCAGTGCTGGCCGGGACAGGAGCACAGATACGCAGTATTTT